At least ten counts were recorded for the clone carrying this TCR beta chain. Its specificity is unknown. These data are taken from a study of T cells in Graves' hyperthyroidism and ophthalmopathy. Whole-study findings and limits: The model anticipated ophthalmopathy a median around 6 months pre-onset.

Each person with ophthalmopathy scored at least 3 on the Clinical Activity Score, reached NOSPECS grade 4 or higher, and had been ill under 3 months. Together with thyroid ultrasound, orbital computed tomography, serum thyroxine and TRAb, clinical symptoms were used for diagnoses. A roughly 10 ml volume of fresh peripheral blood provided the PBMCs. TCR beta CDR3 region amplification was performed from RNA transcripts. TCR CDR3 underwent first-round RT-PCR with the HTBI primer set. TCRdb used MiXCR to reprocess the multiplex PCR reads, holding one entry per CDR3 protein. Among more than 350,000 distinct CDR3 sequences listed, around 13% were seen once. The sequenced sample was blood. The clonotype was recovered from a woman aged 25 to 39 with Graves' ophthalmopathy.

The DNA of the CDR3 is TGCAGTGCAGAAGACAGTCCGGGCACCGGGGAGCTGTTTTTT. It translates to CSAEDSPGTGELFF. This chain uses TRBV20-1 with TRBJ2-2, with D tentatively TRBD1 (5 bases). The V and J ends lost 6 bases and 4 bases respectively, with 15 bases between them. CDR1 is DFQATT, CDR2 SNEGSKA, per germline (reference sequence). The CDR3 runs 14 residues.